Presented here are 9 T cell receptor beta chains from one specimen sequenced in a study of shared clonotypes between healthy human individuals. TCRdb keeps only in-frame clones here, not all; method: immunoSEQ multiplex PCR. The sample contains some 490,000 clones, roughly 80% of which appear only once. What was sequenced was PBMCs. Source of these receptors: a woman between 40 and 50 years old in good health. Some clones in this sample may be carry-over from other donors' samples.

The chain is built from TRBV6-1 and TRBJ1-2, with 8 positions matching TRBD1. V gave up 6 bases and J gave up 8 bases; unmatched junction bases: 8. CDR3 length equals 13 residues. CDR1 and CDR2 from the germline V gene are MNHNS and SASEGT. The CDR3 DNA is TGTGCCAGCAGATTCGGACAGGGCTCCGGCTACACCTTC. It encodes CASRFGQGSGYTF.

This clone was detected ten times or more. This sample also contains other DNA sequences that code for the same CDR3. The chain recombines TRBV6-5 with TRBJ1-6; D remains ambiguous. CDR3 length equals 14 residues. CDR1 is MNHEY, CDR2 SVGAGI, per germline. Deletions cut 6 bases from V and 7 bases from J, with 13 bases between. The CDR3 here is CASRPDGSNSPLHF. The CDR3 coding sequence is TGTGCCAGCAGGCCGGATGGGTCGAATTCACCCCTCCACTTT.

In its sample, this clone was seen a few times. The junction differs from germline at one of its ends, possibly a read error. This sequence joins TRBV7-8 and TRBJ1-2; tentative D call: TRBD1 (5 bases). This CDR3 is built from 15 residues. The germline gives CDR1 SGHVS, CDR2 FQNEAQ. CDR3 in amino acids: CASSVAGGRDYGYTF. For the CDR3, the DNA is TGTGCCAGCAGCGTAGCCGGGGGTAGGGACTATGGCTACACCTTC.

The V and J genes are TRBV2 and TRBJ1-3; D not resolved. In germline, CDR1 is SNHLY, CDR2 FYNNEI. The CDR3 runs 13 residues. Trimming shortened V by 4 bases and J by 3 bases, and 7 bases separated the two germline ends. The CDR3 nucleotides read TGTGCCAGCAGTGTTAACGGTGGAAACACCATATATTTT. Its protein product is CASSVNGGNTIYF.

This clone has at least ten counts. Within the sample, other DNA sequences also encode this same CDR3. This chain links TRBV9 with TRBJ2-3; 12 bases map to TRBD2. There are 16 residues in the CDR3. From germline, CDR1 is SGDLS and CDR2 YYNGEE. Unmatched junction bases numbered 7, after V lost 0 bases and J lost 8 bases. This chain's CDR3 is CASSVAATSGSGTQYF. DNA of the CDR3: TGTGCCAGCAGCGTAGCAGCGACTAGCGGGAGCGGTACGCAGTATTTT.

The gene calls are TRBV6-5 and TRBJ1-2, with D tentatively TRBD1 (5 bases). Germline V gene data show CDR1 as MNHEY and CDR2 as SVGAGI. The CDR3 runs 14 residues. The V gene lost 0 bases and the J gene lost 7 bases, with 12 bases spanning the gap. The CDR3 spells CASSYSGAATGYTF. CDR3 in DNA: TGTGCCAGCAGTTACTCAGGGGCCGCGACTGGCTACACCTTC.

This clone was seen more than once but under ten times. This chain joins TRBV6-1 and TRBJ1-5; no firm D call. This CDR3 has 14 amino acids. Germline CDR1 MNHNS, CDR2 SASEGT. The germline V and J ends were trimmed by 6 bases and 6 bases, with 15 bases remaining between them. The CDR3 protein is CASSSHLQGQPQHF. The CDR3, as DNA: TGTGCCAGCAGCTCCCACTTACAAGGTCAGCCCCAGCATTTT.

The V call is TRBV7-9, the J call TRBJ2-7; weak D call: TRBD1 (6 bases). CDR3 size: 12 residues. Germline V CDR1 and CDR2: SEHNR, FQNEAQ (reference sequence). Deletions cut 9 bases from V and 0 bases from J, with 9 bases between. The CDR3 DNA reads as TGTGCCAGAACAGGGAGCTCCTACGAGCAGTACTTC. Residues: CARTGSSYEQYF.

This chain uses TRBV5-7 with TRBJ1-4; D may be TRBD1 (5 bases). TRBV5-7 is flagged as an ORF with uncertain function. Trimming took 4 bases from V and 5 from J, leaving 15 bases between them. The CDR3 is 15 amino acids. CDR3 coding DNA: TGTGCCAGCAGCACTTTGGGGGGGGAAAATGAAAAACTGTTTTTT. Its translation is CASSTLGGENEKLFF.